Listed below are T cell receptor beta chains from one sample, sequenced in a study of shared clonotypes between healthy human individuals. Produced via immunoSEQ multiplex PCR; TCRdb's table is partial and in-frame only. Here the sample spans more than 1,200,000 clones, about 98.5% being singletons. Sequencing was performed on naive CD4+ T cells sorted from blood. The source of these receptors is a man aged 30 to 39 in good health. Both conserved end residues are part of each CDR3. The order of the fields is J gene, D gene, clone size, V gene, CDR3 DNA, CDR3 protein. D genes are given only for firm matches. The size field is filled for only some rows; it gives once, few, many or a size class.

TRBJ2-5	NA	NA	TRBV10-3	TGTGCCATCAGTGGTCCCGCGGTCCAAGAGACCCAGTACTTC	CAISGPAVQETQYF
TRBJ2-7	NA	NA	TRBV18	TGTGCCAGCTCTGGTACGGGGAGCTACGAGCAGTACTTC	CASSGTGSYEQYF
TRBJ1-5	TRBD1	NA	TRBV7-9	TGTGCCAGCAGCCCCCGGGACAGGGCAAAGGAATATAGCAATCAGCCCCAGCATTTT	CASSPRDRAKEYSNQPQHF
TRBJ2-5	TRBD1	NA	TRBV5-4	TGTGCCAGCAGCTGGAATGGACAGGGTTTTGTTGCCAGCCAAGAGACCCAGTACTTC	CASSWNGQGFVASQETQYF
TRBJ2-7	NA	NA	TRBV27	TGTGCCAGCAGTCCCCGGCTAGGTCACGAGCAGTACTTC	CASSPRLGHEQYF
TRBJ2-1	TRBD2	NA	TRBV2	TGTGCCAGCAGTGCGACTAGCGGGACCTACAATGAGCAGTTCTTC	CASSATSGTYNEQFF
TRBJ2-7	TRBD2	NA	TRBV19	TGTGCCAGTAGTGATAGTAGCGGGAGGGCGAGATACGAGCAGTACTTC	CASSDSSGRARYEQYF
TRBJ2-1	NA	few	TRBV5-1	TGCGCCAGCAGCTTGGGAGGGAGCTCCTACAATGAGCAGTTCTTC	CASSLGGSSYNEQFF
TRBJ1-3	NA	NA	TRBV18	TGTGCCAGCTCAGAGGAAGGAAACACCATATATTTT	CASSEEGNTIYF
TRBJ2-2	TRBD1	NA	TRBV6-5	TGTGCCAGCAGTGTGTGGACAGGTGGGACCGGGGAGCTGTTTTTT	CASSVWTGGTGELFF
TRBJ2-4	TRBD1	NA	TRBV18	TGTGCCAGCTCACTCCTAACGGGACAGGGAATCCGGTCCAAAAACATTCAGTACTTC	CASSLLTGQGIRSKNIQYF
TRBJ2-5	NA	NA	TRBV20-1	TGCAGTGCTCAGAGTGCAGAGACCCAGTACTTC	CSAQSAETQYF
TRBJ2-7	NA	NA	TRBV6-1	TGTGCCAGCAGTTCAGAACCAACACTCTACGAGCAGTACTTC	CASSSEPTLYEQYF
TRBJ2-7	NA	NA	TRBV7-9	TGTGCCAGCAGCAATGCCCCGCACTCAGGCGAGCAGTACTTC	CASSNAPHSGEQYF
TRBJ2-1	TRBD1	NA	TRBV29-1	TGCAGCGTTGCAGGGGGCTTCTCCTACAATGAGCAGTTCTTC	CSVAGGFSYNEQFF
TRBJ2-7	NA	NA	TRBV28	TGTGCCAGCAGTTTCCCCTTACGGAACTACGAGCAGTACTTC	CASSFPLRNYEQYF
TRBJ2-1	NA	NA	TRBV18	TGTGCCAGCTCACCACCCGCCGGGGAGGCCAATGAGCAGTTCTTC	CASSPPAGEANEQFF
TRBJ2-3	TRBD2	NA	TRBV10-1	TGCGCCAGCAGTAGCGGGAGGACCACAGATACGCAGTATTTT	CASSSGRTTDTQYF
TRBJ1-1	NA	NA	TRBV28	TGTGCCAGCAGTATCAGGGCGCTGAACACTGAAGCTTTCTTT	CASSIRALNTEAFF
TRBJ2-3	NA	NA	TRBV6-1	TGTGCCAGCAGTGACCGGACCCTCCTGGGAGCAGATACGCAGTATTTT	CASSDRTLLGADTQYF
TRBJ1-4	NA	NA	TRBV23-1	TGCGCCAGCAGTCAACCCAGGGCAACTAATGAAAAACTGTTTTTT	CASSQPRATNEKLFF
TRBJ1-5	NA	NA	TRBV29-1	TGCAGCGTCCGCGGGGATAGCAATCAGCCCCAGCATTTT	CSVRGDSNQPQHF
TRBJ2-1	NA	NA	TRBV28	TGTGCCAGCAACCGGGACTCAGGGTTCGGGAATGAGCAGTTCTTC	CASNRDSGFGNEQFF
TRBJ2-5	TRBD1	NA	TRBV25-1	TGTGCCAGCAGTGGGGCTCCGGGACAGGGGACTCGAGAGACCCAGTACTTC	CASSGAPGQGTRETQYF
TRBJ2-2	NA	NA	TRBV12-5	TGTGCTAGTGGTTGGACAGACACCGGGGAGCTGTTTTTT	CASGWTDTGELFF
TRBJ2-3	TRBD2	NA	TRBV19	TGTGCCAGCACGGGACTAGTCACAGATACGCAGTATTTT	CASTGLVTDTQYF
TRBJ1-2	TRBD1	NA	TRBV7-6	TGTGCCAGCAGCTTAGTCGCAGGGGGGCATGGCTACACCTTC	CASSLVAGGHGYTF
TRBJ2-5	NA	NA	TRBV28	TGTGCCAGCAGTTTGGGAGCAGGCCGAGAGACCCAGTACTTC	CASSLGAGRETQYF
TRBJ2-7	NA	NA	TRBV13	TGTGCCAGCAGCTCTTTCGGGGCCAAGGTATATAAGCAGTACTTC	CASSSFGAKVYKQYF
TRBJ1-4	TRBD1	NA	TRBV18	TGTGCCAGCTCACTCCCAGGGGGCCGGGATGAAAAACTGTTTTTT	CASSLPGGRDEKLFF
TRBJ2-7	NA	NA	TRBV29-1	TGCAGCGTTGCAGGCAGGGCCGCCTACGAGCAGTACTTC	CSVAGRAAYEQYF
TRBJ1-1	NA	NA	TRBV10-3	TGTGCCATCAGTGCTCGACAGAACACTGAAGCTTTCTTT	CAISARQNTEAFF
TRBJ1-6	TRBD1	NA	TRBV5-5	TGTGCCAGCACCGTCTCCGGGGACAGCAATTCACCCCTCCACTTT	CASTVSGDSNSPLHF
TRBJ2-2	NA	NA	TRBV7-8	TGTGCCAGCAGCTTACGGGCCGGGACTGCGAACACCGGGGAGCTGTTTTTT	CASSLRAGTANTGELFF
TRBJ2-2	NA	NA	TRBV7-9	TGTGCCAGCAGCTCCGGGGTCACCGGGGAGCTGTTTTTT	CASSSGVTGELFF
TRBJ2-5	NA	NA	TRBV29-1	TGCAGCATTCGGTACCAAGAGACCCAGTACTTC	CSIRYQETQYF
TRBJ2-7	NA	NA	TRBV30	TGTGCCTGGAGTGTCGGCAGGGAGATTTGGTACGAGCAGTACTTC	CAWSVGREIWYEQYF
TRBJ2-1	TRBD2	NA	TRBV7-2	TGTGCCAGCACCTTTAGCGGGAGCGGGTACAATGAGCAGTTCTTC	CASTFSGSGYNEQFF
TRBJ2-7	NA	NA	TRBV7-8	TGTGCCAGCAGCGCAGGGGTGCGGGACTGGGAGCAGTACTTC	CASSAGVRDWEQYF
TRBJ2-5	NA	NA	TRBV5-6	TGTGCCAGCAGCTTGGGGGGGAGAGAGACCCAGTACTTC	CASSLGGRETQYF
TRBJ2-7	NA	NA	TRBV28	TGTGCCAGCAGTTTCGGGGGTTGGGGCAGCAACTCCTACGAGCAGTACTTC	CASSFGGWGSNSYEQYF
TRBJ1-1	NA	NA	TRBV19	TGTGCCAGTAGTCCCCGGGACACTGAAGCTTTCTTT	CASSPRDTEAFF
TRBJ1-5	NA	NA	TRBV28	TGTGCCAGCAGTTTGCTTGGGGGTCAGCCCCAGCATTTT	CASSLLGGQPQHF
TRBJ2-1	TRBD1	NA	TRBV5-5	TGTGCCAGCAGCTCCGCCAAACAGGGGTGGCTTAATGAGCAGTTCTTC	CASSSAKQGWLNEQFF
TRBJ2-7	TRBD2	NA	TRBV28	TGTGCCAGCAGTTTATTAGTTAGCGGGAGAGTCTACGAGCAGTACTTC	CASSLLVSGRVYEQYF
TRBJ2-3	TRBD2	NA	TRBV30	TGTGCCTGGAGCTTAGGAGCGGGAGAAATAGATACGCAGTATTTT	CAWSLGAGEIDTQYF
TRBJ2-2	TRBD2	NA	TRBV7-3	TGTGCCAGCAGCTTTACGGGGGGAAACACCGGGGAGCTGTTTTTT	CASSFTGGNTGELFF